These T cell receptor beta chains were read from a single sample in a study of T cells in Graves' hyperthyroidism and ophthalmopathy. TCRdb itself ran the multiplex PCR reads through MiXCR, one entry per CDR3 protein. The data hold around 600,000 distinct CDR3 sequences, with 14% observed a single time. Material for sequencing was blood. The receptors derive from a woman aged 18 to 35 with Graves' ophthalmopathy. Each CDR3 is given with its conserved first and last residue. D genes are given only for firm matches. The size of a clone is reported for some rows only, either as once, few or many, or as a class for expanded clones.

V,size,D,CDR3
TRBV5-1,many,TRBD1,CASSFPGGGNTEAFF
TRBV7-9,NA,NA,CASSPSIQGRNTEAFF
TRBV12-5,many,NA,CASGLGLISTDTQYF
TRBV20-1,many,TRBD1,CSARGNRGMDTEAFF
TRBV28,many,NA,CASSRFASRGNSPLHF
TRBV11-2,many,TRBD1,CASSSGQLSYEQYF
TRBV28,many,NA,CASSTPGRPTDTQYF
TRBV7-6,NA,NA,CASSLSRTAGVENIQYF
TRBV19,few,TRBD2,CASSLRGLAGGDAYEQYF
TRBV27,many,NA,CASRGVQENYGYTF
TRBV29-1,many,NA,CSVESSGYEKLFF
TRBV7-2,many,NA,CASSSLGTADTQYF
TRBV30,NA,NA,CAWSVLPNTEAFF
TRBV7-6,once,TRBD1,CASSLDRGSGYGYTF
TRBV27,few,NA,CASSLSGDHGYTF
TRBV5-6,many,NA,CASSRRGEGPPYEQYF
TRBV20-1,many,TRBD1,CSAREYRGPWYNEQFF
TRBV19,NA,TRBD1,CASSVQGARGYEQYF
TRBV11-3,many,NA,CASSPRDRGSIQYF
TRBV28,NA,TRBD1,CASSSSGTGALEQYF
TRBV20-1,NA,NA,CSAPVAEASGGNNSPLHF
TRBV28,many,TRBD1,CASSLPGQGSDIQYF
TRBV5-1,NA,NA,CASSFRGADEKLFF
TRBV11-3,many,TRBD2,CASSRTSGSYEQYF
TRBV19,NA,NA,CASSIVGAPRSYNEQFF
TRBV6-2/TRBV6-3,NA,NA,CASRSHGTSGYEQYF
TRBV6-2/TRBV6-3,many,TRBD2,CASSTGLAGEMGTQYF
TRBV2,many,NA,CASTLTADTQYF
TRBV20-1,many,TRBD2,CSASGTSGRGSTDTQYF
TRBV6-1,many,NA,CASSIRGSSYNEQFF
TRBV2,many,NA,CANTDFRSNYEQYF
TRBV19,NA,NA,CASSMNRMNTEAFF
TRBV6-5,few,NA,CASSYGTLGNQPQHF
TRBV6-5,many,NA,CASSYSDRPEAFF
TRBV10-3,NA,TRBD1,CAISEGQASNQPQHF
TRBV19,few,TRBD2,CASSTLGLAGAIYEQYF
TRBV30,many,NA,CAWSVDENSPLHF
TRBV4-1,few,NA,CASSHRVSGKETQYF
TRBV11-2,many,NA,CASSPGRYQGSTDTQYF
TRBV20-1,many,NA,CSAPDPRASREQYF
TRBV30,many,NA,CAWSANNNEKLFF
TRBV5-1,NA,TRBD1,CASGLDPRDSYGYTF
TRBV20-1,many,TRBD2,CSARQMPGLASLDTQYF
TRBV12-3/TRBV12-4,many,TRBD1,CASSGAGTEPYEQYF
TRBV18,many,NA,CASSPSGETQYF
TRBV12-3/TRBV12-4,many,NA,CASSFYDSTYEQYF
TRBV6-7,many,NA,CASSPDSSRSTDTQYF
TRBV27,many,NA,CASSLALDDEAFF
TRBV7-2,few,NA,CTSCAAENTEAFF
TRBV20-1,many,TRBD2,CSAGPSGDYEQYF
TRBV6-5,NA,TRBD2,CASSYLAADLGEQYF